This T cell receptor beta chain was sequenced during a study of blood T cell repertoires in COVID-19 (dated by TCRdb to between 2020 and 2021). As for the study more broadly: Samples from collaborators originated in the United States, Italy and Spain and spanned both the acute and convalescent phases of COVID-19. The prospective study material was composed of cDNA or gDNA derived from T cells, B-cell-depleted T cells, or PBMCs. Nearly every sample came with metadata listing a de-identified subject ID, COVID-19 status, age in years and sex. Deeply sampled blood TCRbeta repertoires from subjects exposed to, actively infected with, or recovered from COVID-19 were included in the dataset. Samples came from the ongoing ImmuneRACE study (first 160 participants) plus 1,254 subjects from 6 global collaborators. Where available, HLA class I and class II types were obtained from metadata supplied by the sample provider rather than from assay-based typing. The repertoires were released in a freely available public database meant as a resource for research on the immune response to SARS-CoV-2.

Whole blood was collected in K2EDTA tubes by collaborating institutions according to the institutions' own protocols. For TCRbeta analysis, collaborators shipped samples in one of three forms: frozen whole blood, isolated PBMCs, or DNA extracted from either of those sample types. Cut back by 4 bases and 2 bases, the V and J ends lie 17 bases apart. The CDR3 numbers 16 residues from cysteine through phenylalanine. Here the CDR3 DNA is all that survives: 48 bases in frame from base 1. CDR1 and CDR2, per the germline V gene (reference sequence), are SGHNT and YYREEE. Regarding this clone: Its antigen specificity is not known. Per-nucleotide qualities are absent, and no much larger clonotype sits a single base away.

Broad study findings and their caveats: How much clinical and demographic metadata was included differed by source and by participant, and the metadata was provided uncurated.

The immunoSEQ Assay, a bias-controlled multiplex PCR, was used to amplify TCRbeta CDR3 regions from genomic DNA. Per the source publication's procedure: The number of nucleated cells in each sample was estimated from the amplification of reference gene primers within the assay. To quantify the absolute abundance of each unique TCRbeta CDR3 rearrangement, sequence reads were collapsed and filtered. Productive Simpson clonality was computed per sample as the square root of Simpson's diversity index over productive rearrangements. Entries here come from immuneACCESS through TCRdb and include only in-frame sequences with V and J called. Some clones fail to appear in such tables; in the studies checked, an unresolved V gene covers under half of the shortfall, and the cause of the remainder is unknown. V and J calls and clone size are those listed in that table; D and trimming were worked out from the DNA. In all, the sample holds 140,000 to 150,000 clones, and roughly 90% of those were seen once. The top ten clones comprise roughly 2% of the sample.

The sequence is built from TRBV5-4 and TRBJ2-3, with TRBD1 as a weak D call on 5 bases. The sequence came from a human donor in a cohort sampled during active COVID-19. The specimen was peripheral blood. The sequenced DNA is TGTGCCAGCAGCCCCCTGGGGCAGGCGTACACAGATACGCAGTATTTT. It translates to CASSPLGQAYTDTQYF.